Included here is one T cell receptor beta chain sequence, with context. Its antigen is currently unknown. It was roughly 200 ng DNA, 28,000 or so T cell genomes, that sorted-subset replicate PCRs used. TCRdb's table, derived via immunoSEQ multiplex PCR, lists solely in-frame clones and lacks some. The data contain about 2.4 million clones, 80% to 95% of them singletons. There are 16 residues in the CDR3. CDR1 and CDR2 (germline): SGHRS, YFSETQ. V gave up 4 bases and J gave up 0 bases, with 14 bases separating them. The data stem from a study of shared clonotypes between healthy human individuals. The study's findings and limits: As a rule, naive subsets had a larger estimated richness than memory subsets.

Sample: naive CD4+ T cells from PBMCs. The subset here: CD45RA+ positively selected. The genes are TRBV5-1 and TRBJ1-3; no definite D call. This receptor was taken from a man younger than 35 in good health. Some clones in this sample may be carry-over from other donors' samples. The CDR3 loop reads CASSDGRTSSGNTIYF. CDR3 DNA sequence: TGCGCCAGCAGCGACGGACGGACCTCCTCTGGAAACACCATATATTTT.